The entry below gives a single TCR beta chain sequence along with its context. The antigen remains undetermined. The source of the sample is a study of T cells after yellow fever vaccination. In the study overall: Fractions low in cell number were prepared with SMART-Seq v4 Ultra Low Input.

UMIs were added to TCR cDNA along with a universal primer site when it was made by 5'RACE template switching. Using its own MiXCR run on the 5' RACE reads, TCRdb lists one record per CDR3 protein. The data hold some 600,000 distinct CDR3 sequences, with approximately 13% observed a single time. Study-wide results and caveats: Clones that expanded after primary vaccination mostly reappeared after the booster (96% CD4, about 89% CD8).

Germline values: CDR1 SGHTA, CDR2 FQGNSA. The CDR3 spans 12 residues. V shed 6 bases and J 4 bases; nucleotides not matched to a gene: 1. The TCR comes from a young man who received the YFV17D yellow fever vaccine. The chain couples TRBV7-2 to TRBJ1-2; 8 nucleotides match TRBD1. This sample comprised PBMCs, obtained on the day of the yellow fever booster vaccination. In DNA, the CDR3 is TGTGCCAGCAGAGGGACAGGCTATGGCTACACCTTC. This sequence encodes CASRGTGYGYTF.